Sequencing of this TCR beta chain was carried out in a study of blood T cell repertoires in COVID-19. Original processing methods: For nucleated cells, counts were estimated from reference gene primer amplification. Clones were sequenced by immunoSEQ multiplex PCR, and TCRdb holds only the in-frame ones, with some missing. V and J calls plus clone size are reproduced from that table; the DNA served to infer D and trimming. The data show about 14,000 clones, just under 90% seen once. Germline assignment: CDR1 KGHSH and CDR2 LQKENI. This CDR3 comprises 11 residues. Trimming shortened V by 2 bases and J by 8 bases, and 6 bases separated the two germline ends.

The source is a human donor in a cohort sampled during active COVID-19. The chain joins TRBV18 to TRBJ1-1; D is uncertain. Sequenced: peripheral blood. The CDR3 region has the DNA TGTGCCAGCTCACCAGATAGAGAAGCTTTCTTT. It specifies CASSPDREAFF.